The next 30 T cell receptor beta chains were all read from a single sample in a study of cytomegalovirus exposure and HLA in healthy donors (dated by TCRdb to the late 2010s). Library generation was performed with the immunoSEQ multiplex PCR assay. For the multiplex PCR, a mixture combining 60 forward primers for TCR Vbeta segments and 13 reverse primers for TCR Jbeta segments was used. In its TCRdb copy, this immuneACCESS table keeps in-frame sequences only and misses some clones. Where compared with another copy, unresolved V genes explain less than half of these, and the others have no known cause. Recorded for this sample are some 110,000 clones; under 85% of them occurred a single time. Around 5% of the sample comes from the top ten. The specimen sequenced was PBMCs. These receptors were obtained from a man younger than 45 in good health and CMV-seropositive.

This clone was counted a few times. A junction boundary mismatches the germline segment, possibly from a read error. This chain links TRBV28 with TRBJ1-1; D gene unclear. The CDR3 sequence is 14 residues long. CDR1 and CDR2 (germline): MDHEN, SYDVKM. CDR3 protein: CASSRTDQHAMGLF. Written as DNA, the CDR3 is TGTGCCAGCAGCCGCACAGATCAGCACGCCATGGGTCTCTTT.

This clone was detected once. The rearrangement joins TRBV4-1 to TRBJ2-3; 10 bases align to TRBD2. In germline, CDR1 is MGHRA, CDR2 YSYEKL. J was trimmed by 5 bases and V by 0 bases; bases with no gene match: 5. This CDR3 is built from 16 residues. Here the CDR3 DNA reads TGCGCCAGCAGCCAAGAAGAGCGGGGGGGTTTAGATACGCAGTATTTT. This translates into CASSQEERGGLDTQYF.

The chain is built from TRBV19 and TRBJ1-2; a possible D gene is TRBD1 (5 bases). The CDR3 totals 15 residues. The V end was cut by 6 bases, the J end by 4 bases, with 18 bases between. Germline assignment: CDR1 LNHDA and CDR2 SQIVND (reference sequence). CDR3 amino acids: CASSRPAGVRYGYTF. DNA for the CDR3: TGTGCCAGTAGCCGACCCGCGGGGGTTCGCTATGGCTACACCTTC.

The V gene is TRBV28, the J gene TRBJ2-7, with TRBD2 identical over 7 bases. The CDR3 spans 14 residues. V dropped 6 bases and J dropped 6; count of bases not matched to a gene: 11. Germline V gene sequence: CDR1 MDHEN, CDR2 SYDVKM. CDR3 in DNA: TGTGCCAGCAGCTTGGCCTTGGGGGGGGGCGAGCAGTACTTC. It encodes CASSLALGGGEQYF.

This chain joins TRBV5-6 and TRBJ2-5, with D tentatively TRBD1 (7 bases). There are 14 residues in the CDR3. Trimming removed 3 bases at V and 7 bases at J, with 16 bases between. Germline CDR1 is SGHDT and CDR2 is YYEEEE. The CDR3 DNA is TGTGCCAGCAGCTCGCGACAGGGAGGTGGGACCCAGTACTTC. Amino acid sequence: CASSSRQGGGTQYF.

The chain couples TRBV7-3 to TRBJ2-5; D is possibly TRBD2 (5 bases). Per the germline V gene, CDR1 is SGHTA and CDR2 is FQGTGA. V shed 2 bases and J shed 5 bases, with 12 bases lying between them. The CDR3 totals 14 residues. CDR3 DNA: TGTGCCAGCAGCTTAGGGTCTAGCAGGGAGACCCAGTACTTC. Translated, it gives CASSLGSSRETQYF.

The CDR3 DNA sequence: TGTGCCACAACTACGCAATCTCGCACAGATACGCAGTATTTT. This sequence encodes CATTTQSRTDTQYF. V usage is TRBV6-1 and J usage is TRBJ2-3; no clear D. V was pared by 10 bases and J by 1 base, with 15 bases between. Germline V gene sequence: CDR1 MNHNS, CDR2 SASEGT. The length of the CDR3 is 14 residues.

The CDR3 nucleotides are TGTGCCAGCAGTTTGGGGCCGGGGGGCCCGGAGACCCAGTACTTC. Protein: CASSLGPGGPETQYF. V gene TRBV28 combines with J gene TRBJ2-5, with D possibly being TRBD2 (7 bases). CDR1 is MDHEN and CDR2 is SYDVKM in the germline V gene. V lost 3 bases to trimming and J lost 5 bases, with 16 bases between them. This CDR3 is 15 amino acids long.

The rearrangement joins TRBV11-2 to TRBJ2-3, with D maybe TRBD1 (5 bases). The V gene's germline CDR1 is SGHAT and CDR2 FQNNGV. V lost 0 bases, J lost 10 bases, and 14 bases lay in between. This CDR3 has 14 residues. CDR3 nucleotide sequence: TGTGCCAGCAGCTTAGATCTCCAGGGTGGTGCGCAGTATTTT. Encoded protein: CASSLDLQGGAQYF. Full variable domain (outside the CDR3, taken from reference TRBV11-2 and TRBJ2-3): EAGVAQSPRYKIIEKRQSVAFWCNPISGHATLYWYQQILGQGPKLLIQFQNNGVVDDSQLPKDRFSAERLKGVDSTLKIQPAKLEDSAVYLCASSLDLQGGAQYFGPGTRLTVL.

The V call is TRBV27, the J call TRBJ2-2, with D maybe TRBD1 (5 bases). Germline V gene lookup returns CDR1 MNHEY and CDR2 SMNVEV (reference sequence). The CDR3 sequence is 16 residues long. V dropped 3 bases and J dropped 1 base, with 12 bases sitting between them. The CDR3 DNA reads as TGTGCCAGCAGTTTGGCCGGGCAGGGGAACACCGGGGAGCTGTTTTTT. Translating it yields CASSLAGQGNTGELFF.

The chain links TRBV28 to TRBJ1-2; 7 bases are a match to TRBD1. The CDR3 extends over 14 amino acids. In germline, CDR1 is MDHEN, CDR2 SYDVKM. V lost 8 bases, J lost 4 bases, and 10 bases stayed unmatched. In DNA form, the CDR3 reads TGTGCCAGCCGGGACAGCCAGCTTCGCTATGGCTACACCTTC. This gives the protein CASRDSQLRYGYTF.

This chain connects TRBV18 to TRBJ2-7, with D tentatively TRBD2 (7 bases). Germline lookup yields CDR1 KGHSH and CDR2 LQKENI. V lost 3 bases, J lost 3 bases, and 15 bases lay in between. The CDR3 is 15 amino acids. The CDR3 nucleotides are TGTGCCAGCTCACCCTCGGCGGGGGCGGACTACGAGCAGTACTTC. Protein: CASSPSAGADYEQYF.

The chain has TRBV10-1 and TRBJ2-3, with a weak D call TRBD1 (5 bases). The germline V gene has CDR1 WNHNN and CDR2 SYGVQD (reference sequence). The CDR3 has 12 residues. V was shortened by 8 bases and J by 2 bases, with 8 bases between the two germline ends. Here the CDR3 DNA reads TGCGCCAGCGGGGCAGACACAGATACGCAGTATTTT. It translates to CASGADTDTQYF.

In its sample, this clone ranks as medium-sized. The chain carries TRBV11-2 and TRBJ2-3; 13 bases agree with TRBD2. This CDR3 comprises 14 residues. Germline loops: CDR1 SGHAT, CDR2 FQNNGV. Germline trimming cut 5 bases from V and 11 bases from J; bases unmatched to any gene: 7. Here the CDR3 DNA reads TGTGCCAGCAGCCGGGGACTAGCGGGGTCGGGGCAGTATTTT. The encoded protein is CASSRGLAGSGQYF.

This chain connects TRBV10-2 to TRBJ2-3; a weak D match, TRBD2 (5 bases). The V gene's germline CDR1 is WSHSY and CDR2 SAAADI. The CDR3 has 13 amino acids. V was trimmed by 6 bases and J by 6 bases, leaving 13 bases between them. The CDR3 nucleotides read TGCGCCAGCAGGGCTAGCAGCTCTGATACGCAGTATTTT. It encodes CASRASSSDTQYF.

This clone was seen only once. The chain links TRBV2 to TRBJ2-7; D not resolved. In germline, CDR1 is SNHLY, CDR2 FYNNEI. The V end was cut by 6 bases, the J end by 5 bases, with 17 bases between. CDR3 length equals 14 residues. CDR3 sequence: CASSEMIDIDEQYF. CDR3 coding DNA: TGTGCCAGCAGCGAAATGATTGACATCGACGAGCAGTACTTC.

V gene TRBV25-1 combines with J gene TRBJ1-1; the match to TRBD1 covers 7 bases. The germline CDR1 and CDR2 sequences are MGHDK and SYGVNS. This CDR3 contains 16 residues. V was clipped by 4 bases and J by 0 bases; unmatched bases: 8. CDR3 nucleotide sequence: TGTGCCAGCAGTGGCCCCGGGACAGCCATGAACACTGAAGCTTTCTTT. It codes for CASSGPGTAMNTEAFF.

The chain joins TRBV5-1 to TRBJ2-3; the D is unclear. The CDR3 is 13 residues long. V was shortened by 10 bases and J by 2 bases, with 14 bases between the two germline ends. Germline-derived CDR1 and CDR2 are SGHRS and YFSETQ. CDR3 sequence (DNA): TGCGCCTCCGCAAGGCGGTCCACAGATACGCAGTATTTT. Translation: CASARRSTDTQYF.

V gene TRBV5-1 combines with J gene TRBJ2-5; D not certain. The germline CDR1 and CDR2 sequences are SGHRS and YFSETQ. The CDR3 runs 14 residues. Trimming left V 1 base short and J 4 bases short, with 11 bases between. The CDR3: CASSLTARRETQYF. Here the CDR3 DNA reads TGCGCCAGCAGCTTGACGGCTAGAAGAGAGACCCAGTACTTC.

A word on this clone: Within the sample, other DNA sequences also encode this same CDR3. CDR3 region: CASSQDLLAGGWAQYF. Written as DNA, the CDR3 is TGTGCCAGCAGCCAGGATCTCTTAGCGGGGGGGTGGGCGCAGTATTTT. This sequence joins TRBV4-2 and TRBJ2-3; TRBD2 agrees at 11 bases. The CDR3 runs to 16 residues. With 3 bases clipped from V and 10 bases from J, the junction kept 12 bases outside the gene matches. Per the germline V gene, CDR1 is LGHNA and CDR2 is YNFKEQ.

This clone was seen once. The V and J genes are TRBV12-5 and TRBJ2-1; D is unclear. V gave up 5 bases and J gave up 10 bases, with 15 bases separating them. From germline, CDR1 is LGHNT and CDR2 FRNRAP. The CDR3 runs to 13 residues. The DNA for the CDR3 is TGTGCTAGTGGTCGGGTTAACTCGAGGGAGCAGTTCTTC. It specifies CASGRVNSREQFF.

This clone was counted many times. The chain carries TRBV10-1 and TRBJ2-7, with 7 bases aligning to TRBD1. Germline CDR1 WNHNN, CDR2 SYGVQD (reference sequence). V lost 4 bases, J lost 0 bases, and 0 bases stayed unmatched. The CDR3 is 13 amino acids. Here the CDR3 reads CASSGTGSYEQYF. CDR3 sequence (DNA): TGCGCCAGCAGTGGGACAGGCTCCTACGAGCAGTACTTC.

The rearrangement uses TRBV5-4 and TRBJ2-1; 9 bases agree with TRBD2. CDR1 and CDR2 (germline): SGHNT, YYREEE (reference sequence). This CDR3 is 14 amino acids long. The V gene end was trimmed by 3 bases and the J gene end by 9 bases; junction bases not matched to a gene: 7. The CDR3 DNA follows: TGTGCCAGCAGCTCCGGGACTAGCAGTGGTGAGCAGTTCTTC. Its translation: CASSSGTSSGEQFF. Looking up the rest from reference TRBV5-4 and TRBJ2-1 gives the full variable domain: ETGVTQSPTHLIKTRGQQVTLRCSSQSGHNTVSWYQQALGQGPQFIFQYYREEENGRGNFPPRFSGLQFPNYSSELNVNALELDDSALYLCASSSGTSSGEQFFGPGTRLTVL.

J is TRBJ1-5 and V is TRBV2; D is perhaps TRBD1 (5 bases). V was trimmed by 6 bases and J by 6 bases, leaving 18 bases between them. The length of the CDR3 is 15 residues. Looked up from germline, CDR1 is SNHLY and CDR2 is FYNNEI. The CDR3 region is CASSRISGVGQPQHF. CDR3 DNA: TGTGCCAGCAGCCGGATCTCGGGGGTCGGTCAGCCCCAGCATTTT. Combining the CDR3 with reference TRBV2 and TRBJ1-5 gives the whole variable domain EPEVTQTPSHQVTQMGQEVILRCVPISNHLYFYWYRQILGQKVEFLVSFYNNEISEKSEIFDDQFSVERPDGSNFTLKIRSTKLEDSAMYFCASSRISGVGQPQHFGDGTRLSIL.

The CDR3 coding sequence is TGTGCCAGCAGTACAGGGGTTGCTGGAAACACCATATATTTT. Translation gives CASSTGVAGNTIYF. The chain is built from TRBV28 and TRBJ1-3; 7 nucleotides align to TRBD1. The CDR3 covers 14 residues. J was trimmed by 2 bases and V by 5 bases; bases with no gene match: 3. Germline V lookup: CDR1 MDHEN, CDR2 SYDVKM.

The chain carries TRBV7-2 and TRBJ2-1; D not certain. V was clipped by 5 bases and J by 6 bases, with 5 bases between them. CDR3 length: 11 residues. The germline V gene has CDR1 SGHTA and CDR2 FQGNSA. The CDR3 reads CASSQINEQFF. DNA for the CDR3: TGTGCCAGCAGCCAGATCAATGAGCAGTTCTTC.

This chain uses TRBV4-3 with TRBJ2-3; the match to TRBD2 covers 15 bases. The CDR3 extends over 22 amino acids. Germline CDR1 LGHNA, CDR2 YSLEER. V dropped 4 bases and J dropped 0; count of bases not matched to a gene: 17. This CDR3 reads CASSPFGAGTSGGTLSTDTQYF. The CDR3 bases are TGCGCCAGCAGCCCGTTCGGGGCAGGGACTAGCGGGGGGACTCTGAGCACAGATACGCAGTATTTT.

This sequence joins TRBV29-1 and TRBJ2-1; a possible D gene is TRBD1 (6 bases). V was clipped by 4 bases and J by 10 bases, with 11 bases between them. Per germline, CDR1 SQVTM and CDR2 ANQGSEA. This CDR3 contains 11 residues. DNA of the CDR3: TGCAGCGTTGTAGCAGGGGTCGAGCAGTTCTTC. This sequence encodes CSVVAGVEQFF.

This clone was seen a single time. The J gene is TRBJ1-2, the V gene TRBV2; 8 nucleotides agree with TRBD1. Trimming removed 1 base from V and 7 bases from J; junction bases left unmatched: 5. The CDR3 sequence is 14 residues long. Germline V CDR1 and CDR2: SNHLY, FYNNEI. CDR3 sequence: CASSEVNRGAGYTF. The CDR3 DNA reads TGTGCCAGCAGTGAAGTAAACAGGGGGGCTGGCTACACCTTC.

Points on this clone: Relative to the germline gene, one junction end is altered; a read error may explain this. The chain employs TRBV15 and TRBJ2-2, with 10 bases matching TRBD1. Germline loops: CDR1 LNHNV, CDR2 YYDKDF (reference sequence). The CDR3 extends over 14 amino acids. The CDR3 loop reads CATRDRGNPGELFF. CDR3 sequence (DNA): TGTGCCACCAGGGACAGGGGGAACCCCGGGGAGCTGTTTTTT.